This section outlines one T cell receptor beta chain sequence together with its context. Its recognized antigen is unknown. The input lacks base qualities; no much larger clone sits a single base away. CDR1 and CDR2 (SGHRS, YFSETQ) derive from the germline V gene. The V end loses 1 base and the J end loses 9 bases, and a stretch of 5 bases separates them. The CDR3 numbers 11 residues from cysteine through phenylalanine. Solely the CDR3 DNA is kept, with 33 bases framed from the first base. The data were taken from a study of CD8+CD57+ T cells in acquired aplastic anemia (dated by TCRdb to 2016 to 2019). Notes on the research overall: Extracted DNA from sorted CD4+ and CD8+ cells averaged approximately 3.4 ug, ranging from roughly 0.17 to 27.4 ug. CD8+CD57+ expansion was defined as frequency above the mean frequency observed in healthy subjects. What the authors observed across the whole study: CD8+ Simpson's diversity did not differ significantly between patients and healthy controls (P=0.060). Roughly 29 CD8+ CDR3 sequences were found to be shared between patients and controls, but these sequences appeared to be highly expressed in patients and within the immunodominant clones of the patients.

Genomic DNA was used as template for profiling of TCR beta VDJ combinations and CDR3 sequences. An Illumina HiSeq 2000 was the platform used for TCR repertoire sequencing. The original methods were these. Repertoire assessment relied on Simpson's diversity index, CDR3 size and DJ length profiles, and TRBV/TRBJ rearrangement plots. The most abundant DNA sequence in the deep sequencing data was taken as the immunodominant clone. CDR3 amino acid sequences were checked for sharing across subjects and were also compared against the VDJdb database and published repertoires. Clones were called with MiXCR by TCRdb after fastp trimmed the public reads at Q25, and only in-frame beta chains were retained. Rows merge per CDR3 protein into single entries with the most common DNA and genes. These V and J calls rely on TCRdb rather than the paper's analysis. For this sample there are approximately 470,000 distinct CDR3 sequences; about a third appear just once. The ten largest make up less than 0.85% of the sample.

Patients chosen for sequencing had shown expansion of CD8+CD57+ cells by flow cytometry. Every patient had a diagnosis of severe acquired aplastic anemia based on International Study of Aplastic Anemia and Agranulocytosis and Camitta criteria. Patients had received no therapy at the time of blood sampling. In this study, sorted CD4+ and CD8+ T cells from the blood of healthy subjects and of severe aplastic anemia patients had their TCR repertoires deep-sequenced. Patients were enrolled under clinicaltrials.gov protocols 00001620, 01623167, 00001397, 00071045, 00081523 and 00961064 in the USA. Ficoll-Paque density gradient centrifugation was used to isolate peripheral blood mononuclear cells. Before DNA was extracted, CD4+ and CD8+ T cells were sorted using either FACS or magnetic beads.

The receptor was isolated from a human donor with aplastic anemia. Rearrangement joined TRBV5-1 to TRBJ2-1; the D gene assignment is ambiguous. The specimen sequenced was sorted CD4+, CD8+, or CD8+CD57+ T cells (not recorded which) from PBMCs. The CDR3 loop reads CASSLSSEQFF. The DNA sequence is as follows: TGCGCCAGCAGCTTGAGCAGTGAGCAGTTCTTC. Full variable domain (CDR3 extended with the reference TRBV5-1 and TRBJ2-1 proteins): KAGVTQTPRYLIKTRGQQVTLSCSPISGHRSVSWYQQTPGQGLQFLFEYFSETQRNKGNFPGRFSGRQFSNSRSEMNVSTLELGDSALYLCASSLSSEQFFGPGTRLTVL.